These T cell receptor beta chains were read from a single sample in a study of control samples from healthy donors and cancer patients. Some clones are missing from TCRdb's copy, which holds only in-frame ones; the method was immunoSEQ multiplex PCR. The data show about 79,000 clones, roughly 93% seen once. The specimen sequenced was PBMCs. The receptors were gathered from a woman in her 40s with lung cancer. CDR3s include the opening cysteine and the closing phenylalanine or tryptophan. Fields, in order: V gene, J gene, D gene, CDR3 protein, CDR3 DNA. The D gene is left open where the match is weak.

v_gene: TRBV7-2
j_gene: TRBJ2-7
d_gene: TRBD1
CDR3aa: CASSSPTGGSYEQYF
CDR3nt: TGTGCCAGCAGCTCACCGACAGGGGGCTCCTACGAGCAGTACTTC

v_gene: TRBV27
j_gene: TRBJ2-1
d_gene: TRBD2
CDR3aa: CASSLAGGFSYNEQFF
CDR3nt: TGTGCCAGCAGTTTAGCGGGGGGCTTCTCCTACAATGAGCAGTTCTTC

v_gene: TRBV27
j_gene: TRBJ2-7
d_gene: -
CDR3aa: CATQGPGYEQYF
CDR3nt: TGTGCCACCCAGGGCCCAGGCTACGAGCAGTACTTC

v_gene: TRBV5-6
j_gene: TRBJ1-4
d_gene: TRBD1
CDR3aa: CASSYREGAPNEKLFF
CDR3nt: TGTGCCAGCAGCTACCGGGAGGGGGCTCCGAATGAAAAACTGTTTTTT

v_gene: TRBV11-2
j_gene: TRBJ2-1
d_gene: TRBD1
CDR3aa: CASSSLRDRQRNEQFF
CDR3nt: TGTGCCAGCAGCTCCCTCCGGGACAGGCAGAGGAATGAGCAGTTCTTC

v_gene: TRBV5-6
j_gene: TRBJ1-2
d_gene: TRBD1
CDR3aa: CASSQDRGNYGYTF
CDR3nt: TGTGCCAGCAGCCAGGACAGGGGCAACTATGGCTACACCTTC

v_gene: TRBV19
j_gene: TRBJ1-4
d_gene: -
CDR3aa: CASSIKGEKLFF
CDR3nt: TGTGCCAGTAGTATCAAGGGGGAAAAACTGTTTTTT

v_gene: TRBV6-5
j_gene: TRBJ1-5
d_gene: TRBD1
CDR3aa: CASRPFRGTGQPQHF
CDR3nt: TGTGCCAGCAGACCCTTCAGGGGGACGGGGCAGCCCCAGCATTTT

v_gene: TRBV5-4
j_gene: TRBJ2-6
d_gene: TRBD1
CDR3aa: CASRTTGTEGANVLTF
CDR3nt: TGTGCCAGCAGGACGACAGGGACGGAAGGGGCCAACGTCCTGACTTTC

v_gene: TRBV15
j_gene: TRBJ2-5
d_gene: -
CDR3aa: CASSEGLETQYF
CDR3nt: TGTGCCAGCTCAGAAGGGCTAGAGACCCAGTACTTC

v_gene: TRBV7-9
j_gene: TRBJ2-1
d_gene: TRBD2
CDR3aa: CASSSLAGRSYNEQFF
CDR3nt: TGTGCCAGCAGCTCCTTAGCGGGCCGCTCCTACAATGAGCAGTTCTTC

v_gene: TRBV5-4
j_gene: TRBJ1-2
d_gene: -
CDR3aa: CAISQSMGSGYTF
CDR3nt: TGTGCCATCAGTCAGTCTATGGGAAGTGGCTACACCTTC